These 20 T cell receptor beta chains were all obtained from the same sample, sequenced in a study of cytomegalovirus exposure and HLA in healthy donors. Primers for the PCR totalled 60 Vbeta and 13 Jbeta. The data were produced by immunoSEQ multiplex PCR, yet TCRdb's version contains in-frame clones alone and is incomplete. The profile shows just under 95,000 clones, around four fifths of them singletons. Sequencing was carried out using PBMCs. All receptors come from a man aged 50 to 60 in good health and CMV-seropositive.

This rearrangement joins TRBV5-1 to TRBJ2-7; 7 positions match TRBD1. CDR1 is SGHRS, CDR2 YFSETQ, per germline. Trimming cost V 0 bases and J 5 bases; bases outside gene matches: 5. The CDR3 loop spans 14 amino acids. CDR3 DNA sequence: TGCGCCAGCAGCTTGGGACAGGGTACCGACGAGCAGTACTTC. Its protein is CASSLGQGTDEQYF.

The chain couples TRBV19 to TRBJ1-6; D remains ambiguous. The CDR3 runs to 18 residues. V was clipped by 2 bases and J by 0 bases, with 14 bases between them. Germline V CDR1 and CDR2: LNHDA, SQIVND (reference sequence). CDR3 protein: CASSIPRAGSSYNSPLHF. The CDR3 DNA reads TGTGCCAGTAGTATACCCCGGGCTGGGAGCTCCTATAATTCACCCCTCCACTTT.

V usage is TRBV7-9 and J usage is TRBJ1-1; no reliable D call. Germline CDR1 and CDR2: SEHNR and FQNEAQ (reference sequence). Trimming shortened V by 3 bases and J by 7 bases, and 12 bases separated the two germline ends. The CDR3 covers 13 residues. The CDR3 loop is CASSFRSTGEAFF. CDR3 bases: TGTGCCAGCAGCTTCCGTTCTACGGGTGAAGCTTTCTTT.

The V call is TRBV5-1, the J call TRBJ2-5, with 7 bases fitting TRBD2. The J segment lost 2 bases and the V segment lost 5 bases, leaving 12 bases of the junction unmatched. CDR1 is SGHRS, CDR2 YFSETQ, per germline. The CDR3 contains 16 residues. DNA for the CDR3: TGCGCCAGCAGTCAGATTACGGGGGGAGGGCAAGAGACCCAGTACTTC. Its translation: CASSQITGGGQETQYF.

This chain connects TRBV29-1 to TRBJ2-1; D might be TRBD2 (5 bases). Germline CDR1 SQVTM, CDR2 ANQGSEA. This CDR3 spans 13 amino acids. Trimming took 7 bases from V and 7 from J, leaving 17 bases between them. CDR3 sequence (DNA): TGCAGCGGAGTTGCTGGACTCCCAAATGAGCAGTTCTTC. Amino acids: CSGVAGLPNEQFF.

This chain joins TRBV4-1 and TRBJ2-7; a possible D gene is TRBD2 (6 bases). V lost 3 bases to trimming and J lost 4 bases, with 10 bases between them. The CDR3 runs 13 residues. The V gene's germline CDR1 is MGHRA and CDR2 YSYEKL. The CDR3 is CASSHDRGYEQYF. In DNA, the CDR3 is TGCGCCAGCAGCCACGACCGGGGGTACGAGCAGTACTTC.

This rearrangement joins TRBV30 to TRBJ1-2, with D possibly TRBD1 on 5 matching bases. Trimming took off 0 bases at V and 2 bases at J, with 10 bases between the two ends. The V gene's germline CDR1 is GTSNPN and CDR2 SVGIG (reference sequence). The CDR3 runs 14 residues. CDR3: CAWSVFSGNYGYTF. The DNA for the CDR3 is TGTGCCTGGAGTGTATTCTCAGGGAACTATGGCTACACCTTC.

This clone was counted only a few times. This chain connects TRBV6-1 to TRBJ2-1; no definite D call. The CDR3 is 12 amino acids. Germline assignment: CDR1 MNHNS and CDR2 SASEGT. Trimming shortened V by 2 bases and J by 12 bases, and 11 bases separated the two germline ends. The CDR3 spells CASSETTVVQFF. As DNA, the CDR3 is TGTGCCAGCAGTGAAACTACCGTAGTGCAGTTCTTC.

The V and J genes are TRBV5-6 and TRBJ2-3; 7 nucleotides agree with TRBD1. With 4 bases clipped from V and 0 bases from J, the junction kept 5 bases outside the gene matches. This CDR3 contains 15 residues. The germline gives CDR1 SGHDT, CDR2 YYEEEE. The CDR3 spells CASSADRDSTDTQYF. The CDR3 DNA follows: TGTGCCAGCAGCGCTGACAGGGATAGCACAGATACGCAGTATTTT.

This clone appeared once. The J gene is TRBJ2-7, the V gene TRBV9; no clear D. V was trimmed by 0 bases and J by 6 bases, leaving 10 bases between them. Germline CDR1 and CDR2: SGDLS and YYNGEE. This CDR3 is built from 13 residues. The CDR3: CASSVDSGGEQYF. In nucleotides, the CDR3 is TGTGCCAGCAGCGTAGACTCCGGCGGCGAGCAGTACTTC.

This CDR3 reads CASSYGSGGPSDTQYF. The CDR3, as DNA: TGCGCCAGCAGCTATGGCAGCGGGGGGCCGTCAGATACGCAGTATTTT. The V call is TRBV5-1, the J call TRBJ2-3, with 9 bases matching TRBD2. The CDR3 has 16 residues. CDR1 is SGHRS and CDR2 is YFSETQ in the germline V gene. The J segment lost 4 bases and the V segment lost 3 bases, leaving 9 bases of the junction unmatched.

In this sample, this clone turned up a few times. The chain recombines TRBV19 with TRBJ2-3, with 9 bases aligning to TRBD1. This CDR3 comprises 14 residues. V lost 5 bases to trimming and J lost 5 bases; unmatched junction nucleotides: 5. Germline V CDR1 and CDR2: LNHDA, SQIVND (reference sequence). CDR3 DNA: TGTGCCAGTAGTGCACAGGGGGCGGGAGATACGCAGTATTTT. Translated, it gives CASSAQGAGDTQYF.

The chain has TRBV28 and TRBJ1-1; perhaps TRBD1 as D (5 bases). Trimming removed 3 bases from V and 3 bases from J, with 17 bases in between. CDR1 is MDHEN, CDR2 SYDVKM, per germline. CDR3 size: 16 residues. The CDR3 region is CASSFPIGSGDTEAFF. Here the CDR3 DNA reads TGTGCCAGCAGTTTTCCCATCGGGTCGGGGGACACTGAAGCTTTCTTT. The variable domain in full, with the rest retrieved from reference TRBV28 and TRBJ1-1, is DVKVTQSSRYLVKRTGEKVFLECVQDMDHENMFWYRQDPGLGLRLIYFSYDVKMKEKGDIPEGYSVSREKKERFSLILESASTNQTSMYLCASSFPIGSGDTEAFFGQGTRLTVV.

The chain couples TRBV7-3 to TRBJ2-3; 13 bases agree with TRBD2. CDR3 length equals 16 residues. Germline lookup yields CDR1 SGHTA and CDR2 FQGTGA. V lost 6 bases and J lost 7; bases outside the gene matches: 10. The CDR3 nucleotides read TGTGCCAGCAGTCCATGGACTAGCGGGGGAGGAAATACGCAGTATTTT. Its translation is CASSPWTSGGGNTQYF.

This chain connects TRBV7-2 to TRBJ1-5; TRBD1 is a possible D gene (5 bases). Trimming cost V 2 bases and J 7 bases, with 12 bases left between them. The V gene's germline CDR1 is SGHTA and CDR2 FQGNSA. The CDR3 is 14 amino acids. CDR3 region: CASSLYYQGQPQHF. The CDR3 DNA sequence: TGTGCCAGCAGCTTATATTACCAGGGCCAGCCCCAGCATTTT.

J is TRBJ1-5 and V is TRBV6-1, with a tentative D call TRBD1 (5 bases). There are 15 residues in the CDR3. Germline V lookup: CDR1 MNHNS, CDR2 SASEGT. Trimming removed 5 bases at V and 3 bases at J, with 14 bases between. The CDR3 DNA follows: TGTGCCAGCAGTTCTGGGGCCACCCTCAATCAGCCCCAGCATTTT. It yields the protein CASSSGATLNQPQHF.

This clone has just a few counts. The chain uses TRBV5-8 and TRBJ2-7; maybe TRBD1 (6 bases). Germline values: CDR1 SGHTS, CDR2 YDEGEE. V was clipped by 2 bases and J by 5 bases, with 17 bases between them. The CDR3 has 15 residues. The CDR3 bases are TGTGCCAGCAGCTTTACAGGGTCTTTCTGGGACGAGCAGTACTTC. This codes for CASSFTGSFWDEQYF.

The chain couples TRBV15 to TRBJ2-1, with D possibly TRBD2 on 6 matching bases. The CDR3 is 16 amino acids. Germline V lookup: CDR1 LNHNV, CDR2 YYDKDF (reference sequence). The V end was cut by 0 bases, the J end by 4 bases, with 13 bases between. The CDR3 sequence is CATSRDRLASYNEQFF. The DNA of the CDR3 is TGTGCCACCAGCAGAGATCGGCTAGCGAGTTACAATGAGCAGTTCTTC.

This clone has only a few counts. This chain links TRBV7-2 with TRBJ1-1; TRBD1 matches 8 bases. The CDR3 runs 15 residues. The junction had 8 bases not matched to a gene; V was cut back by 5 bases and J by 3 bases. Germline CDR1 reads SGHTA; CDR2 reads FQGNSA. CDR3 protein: CASSPPDRAYTEAFF. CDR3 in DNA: TGTGCCAGCAGCCCTCCGGACAGGGCATACACTGAAGCTTTCTTT. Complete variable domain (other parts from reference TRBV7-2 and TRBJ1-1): GAGVSQSPSNKVTEKGKDVELRCDPISGHTALYWYRQSLGQGLEFLIYFQGNSAPDKSGLPSDRFSAERTGGSVSTLTIQRTQQEDSAVYLCASSPPDRAYTEAFFGQGTRLTVV.

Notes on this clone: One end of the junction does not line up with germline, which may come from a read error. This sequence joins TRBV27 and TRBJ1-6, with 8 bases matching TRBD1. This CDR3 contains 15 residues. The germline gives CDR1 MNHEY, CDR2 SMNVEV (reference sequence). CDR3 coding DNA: TGTGCCAGCAGTTTGGACAGGGCCTATAATTCACCCCTCAACTTT. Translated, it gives CASSLDRAYNSPLNF.